The rows below give T cell receptor beta chains drawn from one sample of a study of T cells expressing NK-cell markers. For each CDR3 protein, TCRdb gives one entry from its re-call of the 5' RACE reads, without DNA. The table for this sample gives fewer than 550,000 distinct CDR3 sequences. Sequencing was carried out using blood T cells: a sorted CD56 or NKG2C T cell subset, CD4+ or CD8+ T cells, or bulk PBMC T cells (not recorded which). Receptors were obtained from a woman in her forties or fifties in good health. Both conserved end residues are part of each CDR3.

j_call: TRBJ2-7
v_call: TRBV25-1
cdr3_aa: CASSESAGEQYF

j_call: TRBJ2-5
v_call: TRBV5-5
cdr3_aa: CASSLGGGSGETQYF

j_call: TRBJ2-2
v_call: TRBV2
cdr3_aa: CASNTDSKNTGELFF

j_call: TRBJ2-7
v_call: TRBV11-2
cdr3_aa: CASSLVARAEQYF

j_call: TRBJ2-3
v_call: TRBV29-1
cdr3_aa: CSVSSTDTQYF

j_call: TRBJ1-5
v_call: TRBV10-3
cdr3_aa: CAISEGGSGQPQHF

j_call: TRBJ2-3
v_call: TRBV5-5
cdr3_aa: CASSLWSFVDTQYF

j_call: TRBJ2-3
v_call: TRBV25-1
cdr3_aa: CASSEFLGGTDTQYF

j_call: TRBJ2-1
v_call: TRBV6-5
cdr3_aa: CASNRLAGGPAEQFF

j_call: TRBJ2-3
v_call: TRBV7-6
cdr3_aa: CASSTSGVGTDTQYF